The present T cell receptor beta chain was sequenced within a study of cytomegalovirus exposure and HLA in healthy donors. Germline trimming cut 5 bases from V and 5 bases from J; bases unmatched to any gene: 12. Germline V CDR1 and CDR2: SGHTA, FQGNSA. CDR3 length: 16 amino acids. Overall study results and limits: V- and J-gene trimming of TCR beta was linked (in a later analysis) to a missense DCLRE1C variant. There were some public TCRs occurring in many donors, but most TCR sequences were rare.

60 Vbeta and 13 Jbeta primers were used in PCR. Measured with immunoSEQ multiplex PCR; TCRdb has only the in-frame clones, and not every one. Of about 170,000 clones listed, around four fifths were seen once; the top ten hold about 2%. A word on this clone: The antigen is undetermined.

This clonotype was sampled from a female donor in good health and CMV-seronegative. V gene TRBV7-2 combines with J gene TRBJ1-2; TRBD1 aligns across 9 bases. Sequenced material: PBMCs. The CDR3 loop is CASSQVKTGGRYGYTF. CDR3 sequence (DNA): TGTGCCAGCAGCCAGGTTAAGACAGGGGGGAGGTATGGCTACACCTTC.